These 28 T cell receptor beta chains were all obtained from the same sample, sequenced in a study of blood T cell repertoires in COVID-19. Sequenced by immunoSEQ multiplex PCR; TCRdb stores in-frame clones only, minus some. This table has about 250,000 clones, 80% to 90% appearing once. The sample taken for sequencing was peripheral blood. The receptors were sampled from a woman in her seventies with acute or convalescent COVID-19.

DNA for the CDR3: TGTGCCAGCAGCCGTCCGGGACAGCAGAATGAAAAACTGTTTTTT. As protein: CASSRPGQQNEKLFF. The J gene is TRBJ1-4, the V gene TRBV5-5, with 7 bases identical to TRBD1. With 4 bases clipped from V and 5 bases from J, the junction kept 8 bases outside the gene matches. The CDR3 has 15 amino acids. CDR1 and CDR2 (germline): SGHKS, YYEKEE (reference sequence).

The rearrangement joins TRBV7-8 to TRBJ1-2, with TRBD1 matching over 9 bases. Losses at the gene ends were 3 bases for V and 6 bases for J; bases not matched to a gene: 11. The CDR3 length is 16 residues. CDR1 is SGHVS and CDR2 is FQNEAQ in the germline V gene. In DNA form, the CDR3 reads TGTGCCAGCAGCTTGTCCCTTACCGGGACAGGGAATGGCTACACCTTC. Protein: CASSLSLTGTGNGYTF.

The rearrangement uses TRBV5-6 and TRBJ1-1, with D tentatively TRBD1 (6 bases). CDR1 SGHDT and CDR2 YYEEEE come from the germline V gene. Trimming cost V 2 bases and J 2 bases, with 16 bases left between them. The CDR3 extends over 16 amino acids. In DNA, the CDR3 is TGTGCCAGCAGCTTTTTAGACAGGTTCCTTAACACTGAAGCTTTCTTT. Translating gives CASSFLDRFLNTEAFF.

V usage is TRBV12-3 or TRBV12-4 and J usage is TRBJ2-1; a possible D gene is TRBD2 (6 bases). V was pared by 5 bases and J by 2 bases, with 7 bases between. The CDR3 is 13 amino acids. In DNA form, the CDR3 reads TGTGCCAGCAGTCCGGGGGCCTACAATGAGCAGTTCTTC. It translates to CASSPGAYNEQFF.

The rearrangement uses TRBV7-2 and TRBJ2-2; D possibly corresponds to TRBD1 (5 bases). This CDR3 is 16 amino acids long. V gave up 5 bases and J gave up 5 bases, with 18 bases separating them. Germline assignment: CDR1 SGHTA and CDR2 FQGNSA. The CDR3, as DNA: TGTGCCAGCAGCCTACAGGCCTACCAAAAAACCGGGGAGCTGTTTTTT. Its protein is CASSLQAYQKTGELFF.

This rearrangement joins TRBV4-3 to TRBJ2-1; 9 bases are shared with TRBD2. The V gene's germline CDR1 is LGHNA and CDR2 YSLEER. The CDR3 has 15 residues. V was pared by 0 bases and J by 12 bases, with 9 bases of the junction left unmatched. The CDR3 bases are TGCGCCAGCAGCCAAGATCTTTTAGCGGGGGCCACGCAGTTCTTC. This codes for CASSQDLLAGATQFF.

The CDR3 nucleotides are TGTGCCAGCAGCCAAGATTCAGGCCCCTATGGCTACACCTTC. This sequence encodes CASSQDSGPYGYTF. The rearrangement links TRBV4-2 to TRBJ1-2; D uncertain. CDR3 length equals 14 residues. Germline assignment: CDR1 LGHNA and CDR2 YNFKEQ. V lost 0 bases and J lost 4, with 9 bases in between.

The gene calls are TRBV12-3 or TRBV12-4 and TRBJ1-1; D is undetermined. Trimming took off 8 bases at V and 4 bases at J, with 14 bases between the two ends. This CDR3 has 13 residues. The CDR3 DNA reads as TGTGCCAGCTCCCTATCTGGGCCCACTGAAGCTTTCTTT. This sequence encodes CASSLSGPTEAFF.

The rearrangement links TRBV28 to TRBJ2-3, with a weak D call TRBD1 (6 bases). V gave up 3 bases and J gave up 5 bases, with 9 bases separating them. Germline CDR1 and CDR2: MDHEN and SYDVKM. CDR3 size: 13 residues. The DNA of the CDR3 is TGTGCCAGCAGTTTGCCAGGGGAAGATACGCAGTATTTT. Protein sequence: CASSLPGEDTQYF.

V and J are TRBV20-1 and TRBJ1-2; possibly TRBD1 for D (5 bases). Trimming left V 3 bases short and J 3 bases short, with 14 bases between. This CDR3 contains 14 residues. The germline V gene encodes CDR1 DFQATT and CDR2 SNEGSKA (reference sequence). The CDR3 region has the DNA TGCAGTGCTAGTTTCAGGGTTTTTGACTATGGCTACACCTTC. Translated: CSASFRVFDYGYTF.

This sequence joins TRBV5-1 and TRBJ1-1, with 7 bases matching TRBD1. The CDR3 covers 14 residues. From germline, CDR1 is SGHRS and CDR2 YFSETQ. The junction had 4 bases not matched to a gene; V was cut back by 0 bases and J by 5 bases. Written as DNA, the CDR3 is TGCGCCAGCAGCTTGGAAGGGGGCCATACTGAAGCTTTCTTT. It translates to CASSLEGGHTEAFF.

The V gene is TRBV14, the J gene TRBJ2-6; TRBD1 might be the D (5 bases). V gave up 7 bases and J gave up 0 bases, with 16 bases separating them. Germline assignment: CDR1 SGHDN and CDR2 FVKESK. This CDR3 comprises 17 residues. The CDR3 bases are TGTGCCAGCACCGCGACAGTCACTTACTCTGGGGCCAACGTCCTGACTTTC. The encoded protein is CASTATVTYSGANVLTF.

This chain connects TRBV27 to TRBJ1-4; tentatively, D is TRBD1 (5 bases). Germline CDR1 MNHEY, CDR2 SMNVEV (reference sequence). This CDR3 region has 15 residues. Trimming removed 6 bases from V and 7 bases from J, with 18 bases in between. The CDR3 reads CASSSRHRRAEKLFF. The CDR3 DNA reads as TGTGCCAGCAGCTCCCGGCACAGGAGGGCTGAAAAACTGTTTTTT. The full variable domain, in which reference TRBV27 and TRBJ1-4 provide the parts outside the CDR3, is EAQVTQNPRYLITVTGKKLTVTCSQNMNHEYMSWYRQDPGLGLRQIYYSMNVEVTDKGDVPEGYKVSRKEKRNFPLILESPSPNQTSLYFCASSSRHRRAEKLFFGSGTQLSVL.

The chain joins TRBV5-6 to TRBJ2-7; TRBD2 is a possible D gene (6 bases). Germline V gives CDR1 SGHDT, CDR2 YYEEEE. The CDR3 has 14 amino acids. V was clipped by 3 bases and J by 2 bases, with 12 bases between them. CDR3 region: CASSWGAGTYEQYF. Here the CDR3 DNA reads TGTGCCAGCAGCTGGGGCGCGGGGACCTACGAGCAGTACTTC.

The V and J genes are TRBV6-2 or TRBV6-3 and TRBJ1-2, with 8 bases fitting TRBD1. The CDR3 is 15 residues long. Germline lookup yields CDR1 MNHEY and CDR2 SVGEGT. V was pared by 5 bases and J by 4 bases, with 9 bases of the junction left unmatched. The CDR3 is CASSLTKQGAYGYTF. The CDR3 DNA reads TGTGCCAGCAGTCTTACGAAGCAGGGGGCCTATGGCTACACCTTC.

This clone was seen once. The chain recombines TRBV6-5 with TRBJ2-3, with 8 nucleotides matching TRBD2. The V gene end was trimmed by 4 bases and the J gene end by 4 bases; junction bases not matched to a gene: 4. CDR1 and CDR2 (germline): MNHEY, SVGAGI. The CDR3 is 14 residues long. CDR3 sequence reads: CASSSQAGADTQYF. The DNA of the CDR3 is TGTGCCAGCAGTTCCCAAGCGGGGGCAGATACGCAGTATTTT.

J is TRBJ2-2 and V is TRBV18; D is uncertain. The V end was cut by 6 bases, the J end by 1 base, with 9 bases between. Germline V gene data show CDR1 as KGHSH and CDR2 as LQKENI. The CDR3 runs 14 residues. The CDR3 DNA sequence: TGTGCCAGCTCCAATTCCGGGAACACCGGGGAGCTGTTTTTT. As protein: CASSNSGNTGELFF.

The genes are TRBV30 and TRBJ2-7, with D tentatively TRBD1 (6 bases). Trimming removed 0 bases at V and 12 bases at J, with 24 bases between. Per germline, CDR1 GTSNPN and CDR2 SVGIG (reference sequence). This CDR3 contains 15 residues. In nucleotides, the CDR3 is TGTGCCTGGAGTGTACTAGGGGGTCGGGTGGGGAGTCTGTACTTC. Translated: CAWSVLGGRVGSLYF.

The J gene is TRBJ1-5, the V gene TRBV6-5, with D maybe TRBD1 (5 bases). The CDR3 length is 14 residues. Germline V gene data show CDR1 as MNHEY and CDR2 as SVGAGI. V dropped 7 bases and J dropped 0 bases, with 10 bases sitting between them. The CDR3 loop reads CASNLRDSNQPQHF. The CDR3, as DNA: TGTGCCAGCAACCTCAGGGATAGCAATCAGCCCCAGCATTTT.

This chain connects TRBV9 to TRBJ1-1, with 9 positions matching TRBD1. The CDR3 totals 16 residues. V lost 3 bases to trimming and J lost 0 bases; unmatched junction nucleotides: 6. Germline lookup yields CDR1 SGDLS and CDR2 YYNGEE. The CDR3 protein is CASSEGTGRMNTEAFF. The CDR3 nucleotides are TGTGCCAGCAGCGAGGGGACAGGGAGGATGAACACTGAAGCTTTCTTT.

About this clone itself: The sample has other DNA sequences that encode this CDR3 too. The gene calls are TRBV7-9 and TRBJ1-2, with 9 bases lining up with TRBD1. Germline assignment: CDR1 SEHNR and CDR2 FQNEAQ (reference sequence). The CDR3 runs to 14 residues. Trimming removed 1 base from V and 3 bases from J; junction bases left unmatched: 0. The CDR3 here is CASSLGQGDYGYTF. The CDR3, as DNA: TGTGCCAGCAGCTTAGGACAGGGGGACTATGGCTACACCTTC.

V is TRBV5-1 and J is TRBJ2-1, with 11 bases fitting TRBD1. The junction had 5 bases not matched to a gene; V was cut back by 0 bases and J by 6 bases. CDR1 is SGHRS, CDR2 YFSETQ, per germline. This CDR3 contains 16 residues. The CDR3 loop reads CASSLGTGGAVNEQFF. The CDR3 coding sequence is TGCGCCAGCAGCTTGGGGACAGGGGGCGCAGTCAATGAGCAGTTCTTC.

This clone was observed a single time. This chain joins TRBV5-5 and TRBJ2-3, with D unresolved. The CDR3 sequence is 15 residues long. In germline, CDR1 is SGHKS, CDR2 YYEKEE (reference sequence). The germline V and J ends were trimmed by 0 bases and 6 bases, with 14 bases remaining between them. The CDR3 region is CASSLARPIVDTQYF. CDR3 DNA: TGTGCCAGCAGCTTGGCCCGCCCTATTGTGGATACGCAGTATTTT.

The chain uses TRBV28 and TRBJ1-1; weak D call: TRBD1 (6 bases). The CDR3 is 14 residues long. In germline, CDR1 is MDHEN, CDR2 SYDVKM. Deletions cut 4 bases from V and 1 base from J, with 10 bases between. The CDR3 here is CASSWGGRNTEAFF. For the CDR3, the DNA is TGTGCCAGCAGTTGGGGGGGGCGGAACACTGAAGCTTTCTTT.

This clone is a singleton in its sample. This chain connects TRBV2 to TRBJ1-4; 7 bases are a match to TRBD1. The junction had 4 bases not matched to a gene; V was cut back by 9 bases and J by 6 bases. The CDR3 spans 12 residues. In germline, CDR1 is SNHLY, CDR2 FYNNEI. The CDR3 loop is CASNRGDEKLFF. CDR3 coding DNA: TGTGCCAGTAACAGGGGTGATGAAAAACTGTTTTTT.

This clone has a single count. The chain recombines TRBV5-1 with TRBJ1-2, with 10 bases identical to TRBD1. The trim removed 1 base at V and 6 bases at J, leaving 3 bases unmatched. Germline V gives CDR1 SGHRS, CDR2 YFSETQ. The CDR3 is made up of 14 amino acids. The CDR3 nucleotides are TGCGCCAGCAGCTTGTCCGGGACAGGGGATGGCTACACCTTC. This sequence encodes CASSLSGTGDGYTF.

This clone is a singleton in its sample. V is TRBV7-2 and J is TRBJ2-1; 10 positions agree with TRBD2. Germline CDR1 is SGHTA and CDR2 is FQGNSA. The CDR3 is 15 residues long. The J segment lost 5 bases and the V segment lost 3 bases, leaving 4 bases of the junction unmatched. CDR3 sequence: CASSLGLARNNEQFF. DNA for the CDR3: TGTGCCAGCAGCTTGGGACTAGCGCGAAACAATGAGCAGTTCTTC.

This sequence joins TRBV12-3 or TRBV12-4 and TRBJ1-5; 7 bases map to TRBD1. This CDR3 is 13 amino acids long. V was clipped by 5 bases and J by 6 bases; unmatched bases: 4. This CDR3 reads CASSGQASQPQHF. The CDR3 DNA sequence: TGTGCCAGCAGTGGACAGGCGAGTCAGCCCCAGCATTTT.